These 17 T cell receptor beta chains came from one sample sequenced in a study of blood T cell repertoires in COVID-19. Some clones are missing from TCRdb's copy, which holds only in-frame ones; the method was immunoSEQ multiplex PCR. Here the sample spans around 220,000 clones, around 88% being singletons. Specimen: PBMCs or T cells enriched from blood (not recorded which). The receptors shown here come from a woman aged 50 to 65 with acute COVID-19.

V is TRBV13 and J is TRBJ2-7; D remains ambiguous. V was cut by 3 bases and J by 0 bases, with 12 bases left in between. Looked up from germline, CDR1 is PRHDT and CDR2 is FYEKMQ (reference sequence). CDR3 length: 15 amino acids. The chain's CDR3 is CASSFRVQSSYEQYF. The DNA for the CDR3 is TGTGCCAGCAGCTTCCGGGTCCAGAGCTCCTACGAGCAGTACTTC.

The V and J genes are TRBV9 and TRBJ2-1, with TRBD1 identical over 10 bases. CDR1 and CDR2 from the germline V gene are SGDLS and YYNGEE. V was clipped by 6 bases and J by 8 bases; unmatched bases: 8. This CDR3 comprises 14 residues. The CDR3: CASKRTGGSDEQFF. DNA of the CDR3: TGTGCCAGCAAAAGGACAGGGGGAAGTGATGAGCAGTTCTTC.

V gene TRBV11-2 combines with J gene TRBJ1-1; 7 nucleotides match TRBD1. CDR1 and CDR2 (germline): SGHAT, FQNNGV. The length of the CDR3 is 14 residues. J gave up 0 bases and V 6 bases, and 4 bases lay outside the gene matches. The CDR3 sequence is CASRRQGMNTEAFF. For the CDR3, the DNA is TGTGCCAGCAGGAGACAGGGAATGAACACTGAAGCTTTCTTT.

The rearrangement uses TRBV28 and TRBJ2-5; possibly TRBD1 for D (6 bases). Germline V lookup: CDR1 MDHEN, CDR2 SYDVKM. CDR3 length: 14 amino acids. The ends were cut back, 4 bases at V and 4 bases at J, with 13 bases in the middle. The CDR3, as DNA: TGTGCCAGCAGTTCCCCGACAGGACCAGAGACCCAGTACTTC. This sequence encodes CASSSPTGPETQYF. Drawing the rest from reference TRBV28 and TRBJ2-5, the complete variable domain is DVKVTQSSRYLVKRTGEKVFLECVQDMDHENMFWYRQDPGLGLRLIYFSYDVKMKEKGDIPEGYSVSREKKERFSLILESASTNQTSMYLCASSSPTGPETQYFGPGTRLLVL.

The rearrangement links TRBV3-1 (or the pseudogene TRBV3-2) to TRBJ1-2, with D unclear. Per germline, CDR1 LGHDT and CDR2 YNNKEL (reference sequence). The length of the CDR3 is 14 residues. V was trimmed by 0 bases and J by 4 bases, leaving 9 bases between them. The CDR3: CASSQDLNSYGYTF. The CDR3 DNA reads as TGTGCCAGCAGCCAAGATCTGAACAGCTATGGCTACACCTTC.

Comment on this clone: One end of the junction is discordant with germline, which a read error may explain. The CDR3 DNA reads TGTGCCAGCAGTTTAGCGGGAGGGGAGACCCAGTACTTC. Amino acid sequence: CASSLAGGETQYF. This chain uses TRBV7-2 with TRBJ2-5; 11 bases agree with TRBD2. Germline assignment: CDR1 SGHTA and CDR2 FQGNSA. This CDR3 spans 13 amino acids.

This rearrangement joins TRBV7-9 to TRBJ1-4; 8 bases map to TRBD1. CDR1 and CDR2 from the germline V gene are SEHNR and FQNEAQ (reference sequence). V gave up 5 bases and J gave up 4 bases; unmatched junction bases: 6. This CDR3 comprises 15 residues. The CDR3 here is CASSPGQGHNEKLFF. In DNA form, the CDR3 reads TGTGCCAGCAGCCCAGGACAGGGTCATAATGAAAAACTGTTTTTT. Together with reference TRBV7-9 and TRBJ1-4, the CDR3 gives the full variable domain: DTGVSQNPRHKITKRGQNVTFRCDPISEHNRLYWYRQTLGQGPEFLTYFQNEAQLEKSRLLSDRFSAERPKGSFSTLEIQRTEQGDSAMYLCASSPGQGHNEKLFFGSGTQLSVL.

The chain uses TRBV6-5 and TRBJ2-1; no clear D gene. The CDR3 covers 12 residues. CDR1 and CDR2 from the germline V gene are MNHEY and SVGAGI. V was shortened by 3 bases and J by 7 bases, with 7 bases between the two germline ends. CDR3 sequence (DNA): TGTGCCAGCAGTTATCGCGAGAATGAGCAGTTCTTC. Translated: CASSYRENEQFF.

The J gene is TRBJ2-7, the V gene TRBV5-1; TRBD2 matches 7 bases. The length of the CDR3 is 15 residues. J was trimmed by 5 bases and V by 0 bases; bases with no gene match: 8. The germline V gene encodes CDR1 SGHRS and CDR2 YFSETQ. The CDR3 here is CASSLAAGDLDEQYF. In nucleotides, the CDR3 is TGCGCCAGCAGCTTGGCGGCGGGAGATCTGGACGAGCAGTACTTC.

The chain is built from TRBV7-9 and TRBJ2-1; 12 bases match TRBD1. Losses at the gene ends were 5 bases for V and 5 bases for J; bases not matched to a gene: 4. Per germline, CDR1 SEHNR and CDR2 FQNEAQ (reference sequence). The CDR3 is made up of 15 amino acids. The CDR3 spells CASSKGQGADNEQFF. DNA of the CDR3: TGTGCCAGCAGCAAGGGACAGGGGGCGGACAATGAGCAGTTCTTC.

V gene TRBV4-3 combines with J gene TRBJ2-3; 7 nucleotides match TRBD1. The CDR3 sequence is 15 residues long. V lost 4 bases and J lost 0; bases outside the gene matches: 4. The germline gives CDR1 LGHNA, CDR2 YSLEER. The CDR3 sequence is CASSRTGISTDTQYF. The CDR3 DNA reads as TGCGCCAGCAGCCGGACAGGAATTAGCACAGATACGCAGTATTTT.

The chain uses TRBV27 and TRBJ2-1, with D perhaps TRBD2 (6 bases). CDR3 length: 13 residues. Per the germline V gene, CDR1 is MNHEY and CDR2 is SMNVEV (reference sequence). Trimming left V 3 bases short and J 9 bases short, with 12 bases between. The CDR3 sequence is CASSFQGGGEQFF. The CDR3 nucleotides read TGTGCCAGCAGTTTCCAGGGAGGAGGTGAGCAGTTCTTC.

The chain is built from TRBV7-2 and TRBJ2-7, with D possibly being TRBD2 (5 bases). V was clipped by 1 base and J by 3 bases, with 10 bases between them. Germline CDR1 SGHTA, CDR2 FQGNSA. The CDR3 totals 14 residues. The CDR3 bases are TGTGCCAGCAGCTTAGTAGGACTTAACTACGAGCAGTACTTC. Its translation is CASSLVGLNYEQYF.

This chain uses TRBV7-9 with TRBJ2-1; 7 positions match TRBD1. V gave up 3 bases and J gave up 3 bases; unmatched junction bases: 5. This CDR3 spans 15 amino acids. Germline V gene data show CDR1 as SEHNR and CDR2 as FQNEAQ (reference sequence). CDR3 region: CASSLTGQNYNEQFF. For the CDR3, the DNA is TGTGCCAGCAGCTTGACAGGGCAAAACTACAATGAGCAGTTCTTC.

This clone came up a few times. CDR3 DNA: TGCAGTGCTAGTCTGGGGGCGGGCAATCAGCCCCAGCATTTT. Residues: CSASLGAGNQPQHF. V gene TRBV20-1 combines with J gene TRBJ1-5, with D perhaps TRBD1 (6 bases). CDR1 and CDR2 from the germline V gene are DFQATT and SNEGSKA (reference sequence). Trimming left V 3 bases short and J 2 bases short, with 11 bases between. The CDR3 is 14 amino acids.

This clone showed up just once. The J gene is TRBJ1-1, the V gene TRBV14; possibly TRBD1 for D (5 bases). The CDR3 is 13 residues long. With 5 bases removed from V and 10 bases from J, the gap between germline ends came to 17 bases. The germline V gene has CDR1 SGHDN and CDR2 FVKESK. CDR3 in amino acids: CASSSDQGIGAFF. The CDR3 nucleotides read TGTGCCAGCAGCTCCGATCAGGGTATTGGAGCTTTCTTT.

The rearrangement links TRBV7-2 to TRBJ1-2; no definite D call. CDR1 is SGHTA, CDR2 FQGNSA, per germline. The CDR3 runs 18 residues. Trimming left V 1 base short and J 1 base short, with 19 bases between. For the CDR3, the DNA is TGTGCCAGCAGCTTAGGGACGAGGGCCAGAACCCTTAACTATGGCTACACCTTC. This encodes CASSLGTRARTLNYGYTF.